The clone carrying this TCR beta chain was counted once. The sample originates from a study of blood T cell repertoires in COVID-19. Only in-frame clones appear in the TCRdb table, and some are missing; sequencing was by immunoSEQ multiplex PCR. This table has about 68,000 clones, about nine tenths appearing once. Germline V CDR1 and CDR2: SGHNT, YYREEE (reference sequence). The CDR3 loop spans 13 amino acids. V was cut by 2 bases and J by 3 bases, with 9 bases left in between. Sample: peripheral blood. This receptor was identified in a man in his forties or fifties with active COVID-19. This chain connects TRBV5-4 to TRBJ2-7; unclear D gene. Written as DNA, the CDR3 is TGTGCCAGCAGCTTAGACACCTACTACGAGCAGTACTTC. This encodes CASSLDTYYEQYF.